This is a list of T cell receptor beta chains from one sample in a study of blood T cell repertoires in COVID-19. Generated by immunoSEQ multiplex PCR, the TCRdb table keeps only in-frame clones and is missing some. The repertoire holds about 300,000 clones, with about nine tenths as singletons. Material for sequencing was PBMCs or T cells enriched from blood (not recorded which). The receptors were sampled from a young woman who had recovered from COVID-19. Each CDR3 is given with its conserved first and last residue. The D gene is left open where the match is weak. Part of the rows lack a size; the others show once, few, many or a class for expanded clones.

v_gene: TRBV27
abundance: once
j_gene: TRBJ2-6
d_gene: .
CDR3aa: CASSPGSGANVLTF
CDR3nt: TGTGCCAGCAGCCCGGGGTCTGGGGCCAACGTCCTGACTTTC

v_gene: TRBV2
abundance: .
j_gene: TRBJ2-2
d_gene: .
CDR3aa: CASSFANTGELFF
CDR3nt: TGTGCCAGCAGCTTCGCGAACACCGGGGAGCTGTTTTTT

v_gene: TRBV6-5
abundance: .
j_gene: TRBJ1-1
d_gene: .
CDR3aa: CASSYHGSRAFF
CDR3nt: TGTGCCAGCAGTTATCATGGGAGTAGGGCTTTCTTT

v_gene: TRBV11-3
abundance: .
j_gene: TRBJ2-4
d_gene: .
CDR3aa: CASSLGRGAVKNIQYF
CDR3nt: TGTGCCAGCAGCCTAGGACGGGGGGCTGTCAAAAACATTCAGTACTTC

v_gene: TRBV20-1
abundance: once
j_gene: TRBJ1-1
d_gene: TRBD1
CDR3aa: CSASGFQGAAEAFF
CDR3nt: TGCAGTGCTAGTGGTTTTCAGGGGGCGGCTGAAGCTTTCTTT

v_gene: TRBV9
abundance: .
j_gene: TRBJ1-3
d_gene: .
CDR3aa: CASSPTGGVESGNTIYF
CDR3nt: TGTGCCAGCAGCCCCACCGGGGGGGTCGAGTCTGGAAACACCATATATTTT

v_gene: TRBV5-1
abundance: .
j_gene: TRBJ1-3
d_gene: TRBD1
CDR3aa: CASSLGRTGISGNTIYF
CDR3nt: TGCGCCAGCAGCTTGGGCCGGACAGGGATCTCTGGAAACACCATATATTTT

v_gene: TRBV3-1/TRBV3-2
abundance: .
j_gene: TRBJ1-6
d_gene: TRBD1
CDR3aa: CASRGQGKSPLHF
CDR3nt: TGTGCCAGCCGGGGACAGGGCAAGTCACCCCTCCACTTT

v_gene: TRBV28
abundance: .
j_gene: TRBJ1-2
d_gene: .
CDR3aa: CASSLSTGNYGYTF
CDR3nt: TGTGCCAGCAGTTTATCTACAGGGAACTATGGCTACACCTTC

v_gene: TRBV13
abundance: .
j_gene: TRBJ2-1
d_gene: .
CDR3aa: CASSLGLVLNEQFF
CDR3nt: TGTGCCAGCAGCTTAGGTCTAGTGCTCAATGAGCAGTTCTTC

v_gene: TRBV4-2
abundance: .
j_gene: TRBJ2-2
d_gene: TRBD2
CDR3aa: CASSLPGTSGTGELFF
CDR3nt: TGTGCCAGCAGCCTACCCGGGACTAGCGGCACCGGGGAGCTGTTTTTT

v_gene: TRBV7-6
abundance: .
j_gene: TRBJ2-7
d_gene: TRBD2
CDR3aa: CASSRGSSYEQYF
CDR3nt: TGTGCCAGCTCTCGCGGGAGCTCCTACGAGCAGTACTTC

v_gene: TRBV3-1/TRBV3-2
abundance: .
j_gene: TRBJ1-6
d_gene: TRBD1
CDR3aa: CASSQVDRDNSPLHF
CDR3nt: TGTGCCAGCAGCCAAGTCGACAGGGATAATTCACCCCTCCACTTT

v_gene: TRBV27
abundance: .
j_gene: TRBJ1-6
d_gene: TRBD1
CDR3aa: CASRVGGGNSPLHF
CDR3nt: TGTGCCAGCAGGGTAGGGGGCGGTAATTCACCCCTCCACTTT

v_gene: TRBV7-2
abundance: .
j_gene: TRBJ1-2
d_gene: .
CDR3aa: CASSTRQRNGYTF
CDR3nt: TGTGCCAGCAGCACCCGACAGAGGAATGGCTACACCTTC

v_gene: TRBV6-1
abundance: .
j_gene: TRBJ2-3
d_gene: .
CDR3aa: CASSEAIAGATQYF
CDR3nt: TGTGCCAGCAGTGAAGCAATCGCAGGGGCTACGCAGTATTTT

v_gene: TRBV28
abundance: .
j_gene: TRBJ1-6
d_gene: .
CDR3aa: CASSFSGQGPPLHF
CDR3nt: TGTGCCAGCAGTTTTTCGGGACAAGGGCCACCCCTCCACTTT

v_gene: TRBV7-2
abundance: .
j_gene: TRBJ1-2
d_gene: TRBD1
CDR3aa: CASSVGQGGNYGYTF
CDR3nt: TGTGCCAGCAGCGTCGGACAGGGGGGTAACTATGGCTACACCTTC

v_gene: TRBV28
abundance: once
j_gene: TRBJ1-5
d_gene: .
CDR3aa: CASSLQLQVSNQPQHF
CDR3nt: TGTGCCAGCAGTTTACAACTACAGGTCTCCAATCAGCCCCAGCATTTT

v_gene: TRBV20-1
abundance: .
j_gene: TRBJ1-5
d_gene: TRBD1
CDR3aa: CSASGTRQGTQPQHF
CDR3nt: TGCAGTGCTAGTGGGACCCGACAGGGAACTCAGCCCCAGCATTTT

v_gene: TRBV3-1/TRBV3-2
abundance: .
j_gene: TRBJ2-3
d_gene: .
CDR3aa: CASSQGQRDTDTQYF
CDR3nt: TGTGCCAGCAGCCAAGGACAACGGGACACAGATACGCAGTATTTT

v_gene: TRBV18
abundance: once
j_gene: TRBJ1-1
d_gene: .
CDR3aa: CASSPRGRHTEAFF
CDR3nt: TGTGCCAGCTCACCACGCGGGAGGCACACTGAAGCTTTCTTT

v_gene: TRBV14
abundance: .
j_gene: TRBJ2-5
d_gene: TRBD2
CDR3aa: CASSPTSGQETQYF
CDR3nt: TGTGCCAGCAGCCCCACTAGCGGACAAGAGACCCAGTACTTC

v_gene: TRBV28
abundance: .
j_gene: TRBJ2-3
d_gene: TRBD2
CDR3aa: CASSLTSSGRDTQYF
CDR3nt: TGTGCCAGCAGTTTGACTTCCAGCGGGAGGGATACGCAGTATTTT

v_gene: TRBV7-8
abundance: .
j_gene: TRBJ1-5
d_gene: TRBD1
CDR3aa: CASSSSRFRDRGEGNQPQHF
CDR3nt: TGTGCCAGCAGCTCCTCGAGGTTCCGGGACAGGGGGGAAGGCAATCAGCCCCAGCATTTT

v_gene: TRBV7-2
abundance: few
j_gene: TRBJ1-1
d_gene: .
CDR3aa: CASSLEFTLNTEAFF
CDR3nt: TGTGCCAGCAGCTTAGAATTCACACTGAACACTGAAGCTTTCTTT

v_gene: TRBV7-2
abundance: .
j_gene: TRBJ2-7
d_gene: .
CDR3aa: CASSQDSYEQYF
CDR3nt: TGTGCCAGCAGCCAGGACAGTTACGAGCAGTACTTC

v_gene: TRBV3-1/TRBV3-2
abundance: .
j_gene: TRBJ2-6
d_gene: .
CDR3aa: CASSSHSGANVLTF
CDR3nt: TGTGCCAGCAGCTCCCACTCTGGGGCCAACGTCCTGACTTTC

v_gene: TRBV28
abundance: .
j_gene: TRBJ2-2
d_gene: TRBD2
CDR3aa: CASSSGLAPNTGELFF
CDR3nt: TGTGCCAGCAGTTCCGGACTAGCACCAAACACCGGGGAGCTGTTTTTT